Given below is one TCR beta chain in context. The data are from a study of CD8+ T cells in alopecia areata. Study-wide context: Treated patients were given oral tofacitinib, which was dosed at 5 to 10 mg twice daily. Affected scalp percentage set treated patients' severity scores.

Germline CDR1 is MGHDK and CDR2 is SYGVNS. With 1 base removed from V and 3 bases from J, the gap between germline ends came to 13 bases. This CDR3 region has 15 residues. Specified treatment: oral pan-JAK inhibitor, 5-10 mg twice daily. From PBMCs, CD4+ and CD8+ T cells were sorted. RNA, once extracted, was reverse transcribed into cDNA for use as the sequencing template. The table came from immunoSEQ multiplex PCR; TCRdb's copy has only in-frame clones and leaves some out. Here the sample spans some 96,000 clones, approximately 60% being singletons. The V call is TRBV25-1, the J call TRBJ2-7; D might be TRBD2 (6 bases). Source: CD8+ T cells sorted from blood, taken at week 4, from a patient treated with tofacitinib. The source of this sequence is a human donor with alopecia areata. CDR3 DNA sequence: TGTGCCAGCAGTGAATCCGGCGGGGCCGACTACGAGCAGTACTTC. It encodes CASSESGGADYEQYF.